The following is a T cell receptor (beta chain) sequence with its context. The CDR3 contains 13 residues. V gave up 6 bases and J gave up 7 bases; unmatched junction bases: 5. Germline V CDR1 and CDR2: MNHEY, SVGAGI. The sample comes from a study of human versus mouse CDR3 diversity and MHC coevolution. Assay: immunoSEQ multiplex PCR; the TCRdb copy retains only in-frame clones and omits some. The sample records more than 55,000 clones, just under 95% being singletons. This chain uses TRBV6-5 with TRBJ1-3; 8 positions match TRBD1. The receptor comes from a person between 60 and 70 years old in good health. The sample consisted of naive CD4+ T cells from blood. This sample's subset: CD45RO-negative CD62L-positive naive CD4 T cells. For the CDR3, the DNA is TGTGCCAGCAGGTACCAGGGGGCGAACACCATATATTTT. It encodes CASRYQGANTIYF.